This T cell receptor beta chain was profiled in a study of T-cell reconstitution after alpha-beta-depleted transplantation in children. The library targeted TCRbeta and was prepared with unique molecular identifiers. Each CDR3 protein is one row after TCRdb ran MiXCR on the PCR reads. The sample yields hundreds of thousands of distinct CDR3 sequences, less than 15% seen once. General observations from the study: The study traced high day-60 TCRbeta diversity in some patients to surviving recipient T cells and thymic progenitors. Several hundred rapidly expanded clones from non-depleted graft cells reportedly supplied alpha-beta T cells about two months post-transplant.

This clonotype appeared a few times. Its target is not known. The TCR sequence derives from a girl aged 2 to 9 with congenital amegakaryocytic thrombocytopenia, due to receive a stem cell transplant. The sample consisted of PBMCs, taken before TCRalphabeta/CD19-depleted stem cell transplant.

DNA for the CDR3: TGCAGTGCTAGAGATTCGGCGGCCGACACTGAAGCTTTCTTT. Amino acid sequence: CSARDSAADTEAFF. The chain couples TRBV20-1 to TRBJ1-1; D is ambiguous. Germline assignment: CDR1 DFQATT and CDR2 SNEGSKA (reference sequence). Trimming removed 0 bases at V and 3 bases at J, with 11 bases between. The length of the CDR3 is 14 residues.